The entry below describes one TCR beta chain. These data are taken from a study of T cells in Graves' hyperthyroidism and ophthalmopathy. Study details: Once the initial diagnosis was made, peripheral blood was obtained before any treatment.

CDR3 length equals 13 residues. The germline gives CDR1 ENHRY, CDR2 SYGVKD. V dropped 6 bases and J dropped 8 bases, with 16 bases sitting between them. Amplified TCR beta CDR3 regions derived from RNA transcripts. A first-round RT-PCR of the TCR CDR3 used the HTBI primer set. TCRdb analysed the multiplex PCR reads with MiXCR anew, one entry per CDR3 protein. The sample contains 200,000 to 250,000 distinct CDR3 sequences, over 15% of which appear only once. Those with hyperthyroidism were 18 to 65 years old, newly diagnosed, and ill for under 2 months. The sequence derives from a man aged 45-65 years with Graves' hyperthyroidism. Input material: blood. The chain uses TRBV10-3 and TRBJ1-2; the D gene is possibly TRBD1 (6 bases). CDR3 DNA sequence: TGTGCCATCAGGAGTGGGGGGGCGGACGGCTACACCTTC. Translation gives CAIRSGGADGYTF.